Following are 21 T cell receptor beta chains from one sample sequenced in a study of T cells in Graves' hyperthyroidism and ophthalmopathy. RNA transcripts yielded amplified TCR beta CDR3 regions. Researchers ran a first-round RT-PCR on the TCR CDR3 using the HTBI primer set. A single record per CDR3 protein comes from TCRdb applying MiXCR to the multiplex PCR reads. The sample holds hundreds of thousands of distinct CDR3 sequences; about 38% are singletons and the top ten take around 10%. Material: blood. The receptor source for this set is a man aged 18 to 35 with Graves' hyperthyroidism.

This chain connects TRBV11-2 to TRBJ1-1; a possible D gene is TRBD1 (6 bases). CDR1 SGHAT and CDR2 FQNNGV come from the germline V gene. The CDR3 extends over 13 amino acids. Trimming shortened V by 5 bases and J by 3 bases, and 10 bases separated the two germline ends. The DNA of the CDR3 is TGTGCCAGCAGCAGGACAGAAGACACTGAAGCTTTCTTT. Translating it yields CASSRTEDTEAFF.

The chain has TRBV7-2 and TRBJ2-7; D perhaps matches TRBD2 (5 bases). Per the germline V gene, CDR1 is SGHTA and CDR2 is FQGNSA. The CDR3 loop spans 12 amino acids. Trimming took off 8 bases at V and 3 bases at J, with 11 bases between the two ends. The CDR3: CASSPTNYEQYF. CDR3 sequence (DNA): TGTGCCAGCTCCCCGACTAACTACGAGCAGTACTTC.

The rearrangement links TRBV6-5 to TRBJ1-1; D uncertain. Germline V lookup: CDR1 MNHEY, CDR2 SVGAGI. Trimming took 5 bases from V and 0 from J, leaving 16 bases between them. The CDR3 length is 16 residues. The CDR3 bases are TGTGCCAGCAGTGAATACGGAGCCCTAATGAACACTGAAGCTTTCTTT. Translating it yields CASSEYGALMNTEAFF.

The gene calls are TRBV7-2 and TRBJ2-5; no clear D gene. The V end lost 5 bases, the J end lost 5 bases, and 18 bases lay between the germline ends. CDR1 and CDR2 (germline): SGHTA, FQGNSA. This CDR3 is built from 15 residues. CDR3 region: CASSPLGPSEETQYF. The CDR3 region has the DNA TGTGCCAGCAGCCCCCTTGGTCCCAGCGAGGAGACCCAGTACTTC.

CDR3 bases: TGTGCCAGTAGTACGAACAGGGATCCTAGAATCTATGGCTACACCTTC. It translates to CASSTNRDPRIYGYTF. The rearrangement uses TRBV19 and TRBJ1-2; perhaps TRBD1 as D (6 bases). Trimming took off 4 bases at V and 4 bases at J, with 19 bases between the two ends. This CDR3 is built from 16 residues. Germline lookup yields CDR1 LNHDA and CDR2 SQIVND (reference sequence).

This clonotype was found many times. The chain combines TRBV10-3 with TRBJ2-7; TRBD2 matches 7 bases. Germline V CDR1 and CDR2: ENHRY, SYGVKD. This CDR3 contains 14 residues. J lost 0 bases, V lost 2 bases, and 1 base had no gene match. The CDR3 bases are TGTGCCATCAGTGAGGAGCGGGGCTCCTACGAGCAGTACTTC. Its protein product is CAISEERGSYEQYF.

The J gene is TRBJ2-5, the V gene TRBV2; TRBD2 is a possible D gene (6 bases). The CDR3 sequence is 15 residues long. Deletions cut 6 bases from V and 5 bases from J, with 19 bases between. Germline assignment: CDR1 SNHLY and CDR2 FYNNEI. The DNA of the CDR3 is TGTGCCAGCAGGCCAGGGAGGACAACCGGGGAGACCCAGTACTTC. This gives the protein CASRPGRTTGETQYF.

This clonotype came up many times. CDR3 DNA: TGCAGCGTTGTTCCCGGGACAGGGGACGGGGAGACCCAGTACTTC. Translating it yields CSVVPGTGDGETQYF. J is TRBJ2-5 and V is TRBV29-1; 10 nucleotides align to TRBD1. V was clipped by 4 bases and J by 5 bases; unmatched bases: 10. This CDR3 has 15 amino acids. Germline CDR1 and CDR2: SQVTM and ANQGSEA.

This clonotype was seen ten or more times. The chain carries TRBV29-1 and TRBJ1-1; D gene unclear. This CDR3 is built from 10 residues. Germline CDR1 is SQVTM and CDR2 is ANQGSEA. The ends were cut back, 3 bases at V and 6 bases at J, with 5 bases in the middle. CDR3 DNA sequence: TGCAGCGTTGACGTCGCTGAAGCTTTCTTT. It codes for CSVDVAEAFF.

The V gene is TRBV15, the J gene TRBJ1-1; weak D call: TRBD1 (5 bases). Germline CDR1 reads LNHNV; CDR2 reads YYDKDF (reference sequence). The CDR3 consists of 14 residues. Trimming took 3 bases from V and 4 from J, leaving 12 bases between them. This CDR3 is CATSSGGGSTEAFF. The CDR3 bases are TGTGCCACCAGCAGCGGCGGGGGAAGCACTGAAGCTTTCTTT.

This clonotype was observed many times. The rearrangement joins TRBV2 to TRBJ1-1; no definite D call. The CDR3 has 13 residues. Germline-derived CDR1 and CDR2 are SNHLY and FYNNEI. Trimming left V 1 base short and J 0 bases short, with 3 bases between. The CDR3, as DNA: TGTGCCAGCAGTGAAGGGATGAACACTGAAGCTTTCTTT. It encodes CASSEGMNTEAFF.

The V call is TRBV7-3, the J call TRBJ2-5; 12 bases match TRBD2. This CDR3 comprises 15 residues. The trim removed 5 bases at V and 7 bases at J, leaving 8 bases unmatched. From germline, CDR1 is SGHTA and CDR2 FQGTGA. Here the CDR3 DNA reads TGTGCCAGCAGCCTCGGACTAGCGGGGCTAGGGACCCAGTACTTC. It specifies CASSLGLAGLGTQYF. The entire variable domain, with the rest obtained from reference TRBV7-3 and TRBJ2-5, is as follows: GAGVSQTPSNKVTEKGKYVELRCDPISGHTALYWYRQSLGQGPEFLIYFQGTGAADDSGLPNDRFFAVRPEGSVSTLKIQRTERGDSAVYLCASSLGLAGLGTQYFGPGTRLLVL.

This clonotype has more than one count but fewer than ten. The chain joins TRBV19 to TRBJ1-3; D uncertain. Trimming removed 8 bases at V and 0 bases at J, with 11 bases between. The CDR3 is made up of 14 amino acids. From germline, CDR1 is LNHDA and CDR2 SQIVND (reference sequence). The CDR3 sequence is CASQSESSGNTIYF. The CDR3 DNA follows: TGTGCCAGTCAGTCGGAGTCCTCTGGAAACACCATATATTTT.

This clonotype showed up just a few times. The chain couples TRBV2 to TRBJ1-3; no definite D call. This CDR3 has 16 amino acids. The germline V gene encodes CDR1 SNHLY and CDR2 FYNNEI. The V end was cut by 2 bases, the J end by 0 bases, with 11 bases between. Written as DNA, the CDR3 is TGTGCCAGCAGTGAAACCCAGGACTTCTCTGGAAACACCATATATTTT. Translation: CASSETQDFSGNTIYF. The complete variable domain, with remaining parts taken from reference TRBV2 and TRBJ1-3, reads EPEVTQTPSHQVTQMGQEVILRCVPISNHLYFYWYRQILGQKVEFLVSFYNNEISEKSEIFDDQFSVERPDGSNFTLKIRSTKLEDSAMYFCASSETQDFSGNTIYFGEGSWLTVV.

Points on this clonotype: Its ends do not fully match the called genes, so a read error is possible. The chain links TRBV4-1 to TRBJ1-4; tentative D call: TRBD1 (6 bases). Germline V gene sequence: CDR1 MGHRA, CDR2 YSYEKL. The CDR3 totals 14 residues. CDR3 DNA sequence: TGTGCCAGCAGCCAAGCAGGGGAGGTTGAAAAACTGTTTTTT. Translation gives CASSQAGEVEKLFF.

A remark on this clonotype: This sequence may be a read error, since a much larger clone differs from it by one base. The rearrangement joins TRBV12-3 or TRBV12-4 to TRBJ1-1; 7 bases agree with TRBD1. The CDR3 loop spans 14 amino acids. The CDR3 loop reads CASSSTGRGTEASF. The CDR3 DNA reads TGTGCCAGCAGTTCGACAGGGAGAGGCACTGAAGCTTCCTTT.

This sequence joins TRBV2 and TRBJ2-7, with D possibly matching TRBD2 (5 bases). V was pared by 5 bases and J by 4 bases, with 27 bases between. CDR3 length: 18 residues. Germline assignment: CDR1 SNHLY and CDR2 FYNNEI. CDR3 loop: CASSPRTPAASPEYEQYF. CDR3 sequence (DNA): TGTGCCAGCAGTCCTCGTACACCAGCCGCTAGCCCCGAATACGAGCAGTACTTC.

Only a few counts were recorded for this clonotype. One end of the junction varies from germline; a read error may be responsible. CDR3 in DNA: TGTGTCAGCAGCTTAGCGCGGGAGGCCGGGGAGCTGTTTTTT. The encoded protein is CVSSLAREAGELFF. J is TRBJ2-2 and V is TRBV7-3; 8 bases are shared with TRBD2. CDR1 and CDR2 (germline): SGHTA, FQGTGA. The CDR3 consists of 14 residues.

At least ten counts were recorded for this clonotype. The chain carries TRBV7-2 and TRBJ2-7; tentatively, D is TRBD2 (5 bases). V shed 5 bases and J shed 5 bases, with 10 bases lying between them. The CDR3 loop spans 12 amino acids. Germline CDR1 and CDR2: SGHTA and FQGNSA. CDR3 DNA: TGTGCCAGCAGCCTTACTAGGCACGAGCAGTACTTC. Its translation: CASSLTRHEQYF.

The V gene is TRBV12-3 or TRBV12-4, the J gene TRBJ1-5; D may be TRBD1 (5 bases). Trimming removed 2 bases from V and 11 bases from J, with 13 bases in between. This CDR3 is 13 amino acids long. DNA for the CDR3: TGTGCCAGCAGTTTATGGGACGAGGAGACCCAGCATTTT. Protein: CASSLWDEETQHF.

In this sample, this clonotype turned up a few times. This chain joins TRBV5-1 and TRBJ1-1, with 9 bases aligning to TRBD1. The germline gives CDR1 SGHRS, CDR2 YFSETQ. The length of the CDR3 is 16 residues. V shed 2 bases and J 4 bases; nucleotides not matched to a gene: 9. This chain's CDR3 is CASSFGPGQGGTEAFF. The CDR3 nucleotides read TGCGCCAGCAGCTTCGGACCGGGACAGGGAGGCACTGAAGCTTTCTTT.